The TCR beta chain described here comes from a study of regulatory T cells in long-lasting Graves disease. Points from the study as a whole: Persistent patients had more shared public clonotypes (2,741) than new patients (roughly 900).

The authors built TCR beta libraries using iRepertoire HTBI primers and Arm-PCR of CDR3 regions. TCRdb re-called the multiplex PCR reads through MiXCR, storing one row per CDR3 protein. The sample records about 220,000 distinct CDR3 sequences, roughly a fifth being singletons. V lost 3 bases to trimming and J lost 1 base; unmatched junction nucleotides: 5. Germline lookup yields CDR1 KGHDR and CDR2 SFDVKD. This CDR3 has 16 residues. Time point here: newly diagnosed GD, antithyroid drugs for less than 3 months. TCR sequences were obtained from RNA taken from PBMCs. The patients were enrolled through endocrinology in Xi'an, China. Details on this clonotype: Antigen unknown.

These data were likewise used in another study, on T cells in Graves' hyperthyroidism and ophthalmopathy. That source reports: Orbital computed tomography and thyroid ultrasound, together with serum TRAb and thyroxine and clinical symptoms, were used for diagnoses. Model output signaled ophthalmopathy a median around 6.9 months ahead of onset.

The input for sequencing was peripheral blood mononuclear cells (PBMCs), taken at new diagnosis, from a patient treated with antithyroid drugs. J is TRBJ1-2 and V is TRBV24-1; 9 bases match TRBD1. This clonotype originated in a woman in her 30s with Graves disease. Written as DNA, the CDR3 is TGTGCCACCAGTGATCGCGGACAGGGGTTTAACTATGGCTACACCTTC. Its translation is CATSDRGQGFNYGYTF.